Listed below are T cell receptor beta chains from one sample, sequenced in a study of vaccination and CD4 T cells after COVID-19. A single record per CDR3 protein comes from TCRdb applying MiXCR to the PCR reads. The table lists 15,000 to 20,000 distinct CDR3 sequences, approximately 59% of them singletons. The sequencing here drew on CD4+ T cells from blood, taken before SARS-CoV-2 vaccination. These receptors were obtained from a human donor who had recovered from COVID-19. CDR3s include the opening cysteine and the closing phenylalanine or tryptophan. The order of the fields is V gene, D gene, clone size, J gene, CDR3 DNA, CDR3 protein. A D gene is named only where the DNA matches it firmly. Clone size, where shown, is once, few, many, or a class for clones that have expanded.

>TRBV7-2|NA|NA|TRBJ2-7
TGTGCCAGCAGCTTAGTGGGGGAACACTACGAGCAGTACTTC
CASSLVGEHYEQYF
>TRBV19|TRBD1|NA|TRBJ1-6
TGTGCCAGTAGGGAGGGGGCCGCCTATAATTCACCCCTCCACTTT
CASREGAAYNSPLHF
>TRBV5-4|TRBD1|NA|TRBJ1-1
TGTGCCAGCAGCTCACAGGGGGGGGACACTGAAGCTTTCTTT
CASSSQGGDTEAFF
>TRBV7-8|NA|few|TRBJ1-5
TGTGCCAGCAGCTTAGGGCGGTTGAGGCCAGTCAATCAGCCCCAGCATTTT
CASSLGRLRPVNQPQHF
>TRBV30|NA|once|TRBJ1-1
TGTGCCTGGAGAAGGGCCGGGAGGAACACTGAAGCTTTCTTT
CAWRRAGRNTEAFF
>TRBV27|TRBD1|NA|TRBJ1-5
TGTGCCAGCAGCCCGAGTGGGACAGGACCTTATAGCAATCAGCCCCAGCATTTT
CASSPSGTGPYSNQPQHF
>TRBV7-3|NA|few|TRBJ1-6
TGTGCCAGCAGCTTAACGTTGGAGTCACCCCTCCACTTT
CASSLTLESPLHF
>TRBV20-1|NA|NA|TRBJ2-1
TGCAGTGCTCAGACGTATGAGCAGTTCTTC
CSAQTYEQFF
>TRBV20-1|NA|NA|TRBJ1-5
TGCAGTGCTAGAGACAGGGAAGGAGGCTGGCTACGACAGCCCCAGCATTTT
CSARDREGGWLRQPQHF
>TRBV6-1|NA|few|TRBJ1-1
TGTGCCAGCAGTGAACGGGGGGTGGGGACTGAAGCTTTCTTT
CASSERGVGTEAFF
>TRBV20-1|TRBD1|NA|TRBJ1-6
TGCAGTGCTACCCCCTTACAGGGGATTAATTCACCCCTCCACTTT
CSATPLQGINSPLHF
>TRBV10-3|TRBD1|NA|TRBJ2-6
TGTGCCATCAGAACAGGGGGCTCTGGGGCCAACGTCCTGACTTTC
CAIRTGGSGANVLTF
>TRBV20-1|TRBD1|NA|TRBJ2-2
TGCAGTGCTAGAGAATTGGACAGGGGCACCGGGGAGCTGTTTTTT
CSARELDRGTGELFF
>TRBV20-1|NA|few|TRBJ1-1
TGCAGTGCTTCGCACCGGTCTGGAGCTTTCTTT
CSASHRSGAFF
>TRBV2|NA|NA|TRBJ2-7
TGTGCCAACTCCCGGCTAACCTACGGGCAGTACTTC
CANSRLTYGQYF
>TRBV30|NA|NA|TRBJ2-5
TGTGCCTGGAATACTCGAATTAGGGAGACCCAGTACTTC
CAWNTRIRETQYF
>TRBV28|TRBD2|NA|TRBJ2-1
TGTGCCAGCAGTTTACCCAGCGGGAACTACAATGAGCAGTTCTTC
CASSLPSGNYNEQFF
>TRBV2|NA|NA|TRBJ2-7
TGTGCCAGCAATGGCGCGGGGCGCGAGCAGTACTTC
CASNGAGREQYF
>TRBV3-1|TRBD1|NA|TRBJ1-1
TGTGCCAGCAGCCAGGACAGGGAAGCTTTCTTT
CASSQDREAFF
>TRBV2|TRBD2|NA|TRBJ2-7
TGTGCCAGCCTTCTCGAGGGACTAGCGGGAGCCTACGAGCAGTACTTC
CASLLEGLAGAYEQYF
>TRBV20-1|TRBD1|few|TRBJ2-1
TGCAGTGCCTCACGAGGCAGGGGGCTCGTAAATGAGCAGTTCTTC
CSASRGRGLVNEQFF
>TRBV25-1|TRBD1|NA|TRBJ1-6
TGTGCCAGCAGTGAATTAGACAGGGGGCACCTTAATAACCATTCACCCCTCCACTTT
CASSELDRGHLNNHSPLHF
>TRBV25-1|NA|NA|TRBJ1-5
TGTGCCAGCAGTGAGGGTTTTCAGCCCCAGCATTTT
CASSEGFQPQHF
>TRBV28|NA|NA|TRBJ2-6
TGTGCCAGCAGTAATCGCCAGGGAGACTCTGGGGCCAACGTCCTGACTTTC
CASSNRQGDSGANVLTF
>TRBV28|TRBD2|NA|TRBJ2-1
TGTGCCAGCAACCTTAGCGGGAGTTGGGGCAATGAGCAGTTCTTC
CASNLSGSWGNEQFF
>TRBV20-1|TRBD2|NA|TRBJ2-1
TGCAGTGCGTTAACTAGCGGAAGGGTGTACAATGAGCAGTTCTTC
CSALTSGRVYNEQFF
>TRBV20-1|NA|NA|TRBJ1-2
TGCAGTGCAAACGTTCGAGGTACCCCGGCCTATGGCTACACCTTC
CSANVRGTPAYGYTF